This record looks at one T cell receptor (beta chain) sequence and its context. No antigen is known for it. The CDR3 consists of 12 residues. The trim removed 1 base at V and 10 bases at J, leaving 3 bases unmatched. Germline V gene lookup returns CDR1 LGHDT and CDR2 YNNKEL (reference sequence). TCRdb's copy holds only in-frame clones and misses some; the assay was immunoSEQ multiplex PCR. Of 100,000 to 150,000 clones detected, about 90% appear once; the ten largest clones hold less than 4.5%. These data are taken from a study of T cell responses to AZD1222 COVID-19 vaccine. Study findings and constraints: Donors were largely white British and mainly female; clonal diversity was possibly underestimated.

The source material was peripheral blood, sampled on day 0 of MenACWY control vaccination. The chain links TRBV3-1 (or the pseudogene TRBV3-2) to TRBJ1-1, with 7 bases identical to TRBD1. This TCR was sampled from an adult in good health. In nucleotides, the CDR3 is TGTGCCAGCAGCCAAGGGGACAGTGGAGCTTTCTTT. Translation: CASSQGDSGAFF.